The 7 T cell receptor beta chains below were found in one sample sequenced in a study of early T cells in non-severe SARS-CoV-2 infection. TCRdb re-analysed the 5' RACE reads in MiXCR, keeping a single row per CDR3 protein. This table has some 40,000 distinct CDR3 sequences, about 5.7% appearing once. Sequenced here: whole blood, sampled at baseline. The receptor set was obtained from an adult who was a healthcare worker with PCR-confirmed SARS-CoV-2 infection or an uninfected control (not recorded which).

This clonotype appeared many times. For the CDR3, the DNA is TGCGCCAGCAGCCAAGATCCGACTAGCGGGAGTGGAGCAACAGATACGCAGTATTTT. It encodes CASSQDPTSGSGATDTQYF. The chain recombines TRBV4-3 with TRBJ2-3; 12 positions agree with TRBD2. Germline CDR1 and CDR2: LGHNA and YSLEER. This CDR3 is 19 amino acids long. The ends lost 0 bases at V and 3 bases at J; junction bases unmatched: 10.

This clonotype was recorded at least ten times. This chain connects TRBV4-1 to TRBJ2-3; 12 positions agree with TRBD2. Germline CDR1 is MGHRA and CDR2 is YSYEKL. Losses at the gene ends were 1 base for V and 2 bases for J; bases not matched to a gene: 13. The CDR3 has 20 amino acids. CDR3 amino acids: CASSQAAPWRTSGTTDTQYF. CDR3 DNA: TGCGCCAGCAGCCAAGCAGCCCCGTGGCGGACTAGCGGGACCACAGATACGCAGTATTTT.

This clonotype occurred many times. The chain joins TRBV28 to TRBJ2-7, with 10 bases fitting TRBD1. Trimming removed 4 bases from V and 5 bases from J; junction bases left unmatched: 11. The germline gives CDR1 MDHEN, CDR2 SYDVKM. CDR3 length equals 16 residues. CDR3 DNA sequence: TGTGCCAGCAGTTCCCCCGGGACAGGGGTTAGACACGAGCAGTACTTC. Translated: CASSSPGTGVRHEQYF.

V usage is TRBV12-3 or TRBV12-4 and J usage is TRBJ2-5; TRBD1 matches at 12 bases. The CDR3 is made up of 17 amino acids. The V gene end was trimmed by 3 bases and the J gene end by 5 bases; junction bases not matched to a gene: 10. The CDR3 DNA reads TGTGCCAGCAGTTTTTCTAGGGACAGGGGGCGCGAGGAGACCCAGTACTTC. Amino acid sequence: CASSFSRDRGREETQYF.

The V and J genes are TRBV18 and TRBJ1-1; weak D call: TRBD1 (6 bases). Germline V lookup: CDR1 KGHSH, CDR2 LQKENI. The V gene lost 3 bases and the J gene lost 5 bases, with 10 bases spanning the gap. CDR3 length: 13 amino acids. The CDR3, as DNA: TGTGCCAGCTCACCGGGGACAAGGACTGAAGCTTTCTTT. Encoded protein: CASSPGTRTEAFF. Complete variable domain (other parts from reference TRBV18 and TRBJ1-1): NAGVMQNPRHLVRRRGQEARLRCSPMKGHSHVYWYRQLPEEGLKFMVYLQKENIIDESGMPKERFSAEFPKEGPSILRIQQVVRGDSAAYFCASSPGTRTEAFFGQGTRLTVV.

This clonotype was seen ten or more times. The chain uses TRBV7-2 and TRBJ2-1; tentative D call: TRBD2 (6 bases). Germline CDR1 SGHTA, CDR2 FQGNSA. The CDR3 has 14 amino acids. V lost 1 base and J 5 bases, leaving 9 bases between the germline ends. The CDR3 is CASSLGGAHNEQFF. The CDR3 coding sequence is TGTGCCAGCAGCTTAGGCGGGGCACACAATGAGCAGTTCTTC.

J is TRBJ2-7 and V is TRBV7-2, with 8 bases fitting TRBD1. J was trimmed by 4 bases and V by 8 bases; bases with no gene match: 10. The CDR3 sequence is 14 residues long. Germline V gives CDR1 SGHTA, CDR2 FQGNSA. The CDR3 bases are TGTGCCAGCTCTTTCAGGGGGCAGTCATACGAGCAGTACTTC. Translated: CASSFRGQSYEQYF.